This passage covers 11 T cell receptor beta chains from one sample sequenced in a study of T-cell memory formation after mild COVID-19. TCRdb independently ran MiXCR on the 5' RACE reads; one entry per CDR3 protein. The repertoire holds about 310,000 distinct CDR3 sequences, with 15% to 20% as singletons. Sequenced: PBMCs or a T cell subset sorted from them (not recorded which). These receptors all come from a man between 18 and 35 years old who had mild COVID-19 (a few samples of this study predate the infection). Cell type and time point are not known.

The J gene is TRBJ2-1, the V gene TRBV4-2, with TRBD2 matching 9 bases. V gave up 0 bases and J gave up 0 bases; unmatched junction bases: 6. CDR1 is LGHNA and CDR2 is YNFKEQ in the germline V gene. The CDR3 contains 18 residues. The CDR3 nucleotides are TGTGCCAGCAGCCAAGAGGGACTAGCCCGAAACTCCTACAATGAGCAGTTCTTC. It yields the protein CASSQEGLARNSYNEQFF.

The chain recombines TRBV2 with TRBJ2-7; D is ambiguous. The CDR3 runs 11 residues. The germline V and J ends were trimmed by 0 bases and 4 bases, with 1 base remaining between them. Germline CDR1 SNHLY, CDR2 FYNNEI. The CDR3 loop is CASSEAYEQYF. CDR3 coding DNA: TGTGCCAGCAGTGAAGCTTACGAGCAGTACTTC. Full variable domain (rest looked up from reference TRBV2 and TRBJ2-7): EPEVTQTPSHQVTQMGQEVILRCVPISNHLYFYWYRQILGQKVEFLVSFYNNEISEKSEIFDDQFSVERPDGSNFTLKIRSTKLEDSAMYFCASSEAYEQYFGPGTRLTVT.

This clonotype turned up a few times. The chain carries TRBV6-5 and TRBJ2-5; a possible D gene is TRBD2 (5 bases). The V gene's germline CDR1 is MNHEY and CDR2 SVGAGI. This CDR3 region has 14 residues. V lost 3 bases, J lost 2 bases, and 10 bases lay in between. CDR3 in DNA: TGTGCCAGCAGTTATGAGGGCTATCAAGAGACCCAGTACTTC. Its translation is CASSYEGYQETQYF.

The rearrangement joins TRBV24-1 to TRBJ1-4; perhaps TRBD1 as D (5 bases). Germline CDR1 and CDR2: KGHDR and SFDVKD. The CDR3 extends over 14 amino acids. V was shortened by 3 bases and J by 7 bases, with 11 bases between the two germline ends. CDR3 in amino acids: CATSDPRDGEKLFF. In DNA form, the CDR3 reads TGTGCCACCAGTGATCCCAGGGACGGTGAAAAACTGTTTTTT.

The table lists this clonotype with many counts. The chain uses TRBV4-1 and TRBJ2-7; 9 bases align to TRBD1. The CDR3 has 16 residues. Per germline, CDR1 MGHRA and CDR2 YSYEKL. V shed 0 bases, J shed 6 bases, and the junction held 9 bases outside the gene matches. The CDR3, as DNA: TGCGCCAGCAGCCAAGAAGTCTCGGACAGGGGTGGCGAGCAGTACTTC. Amino acids: CASSQEVSDRGGEQYF.

The sample holds many counts of this clonotype. The CDR3 loop reads CASSAGHPTSEQYF. For the CDR3, the DNA is TGTGCCAGCAGCGCGGGACACCCGACCTCCGAGCAGTACTTC. The chain has TRBV7-2 and TRBJ2-7, with D possibly called TRBD1 or TRBD2 (6 bases each). Trimming removed 5 bases from V and 6 bases from J, with 17 bases in between. The germline V gene has CDR1 SGHTA and CDR2 FQGNSA. This CDR3 contains 14 residues.

This clonotype was seen a few times. The chain couples TRBV6-5 to TRBJ2-1, with a possible D match to TRBD2 (7 bases). Germline V gene sequence: CDR1 MNHEY, CDR2 SVGAGI. This CDR3 spans 15 amino acids. Trimming took 1 base from V and 4 from J, leaving 11 bases between them. CDR3 region: CASSYYGGQYNEQFF. In DNA, the CDR3 is TGTGCCAGCAGTTACTACGGGGGGCAATACAATGAGCAGTTCTTC.

The rearrangement joins TRBV9 to TRBJ2-5, with TRBD2 matching over 9 bases. The germline V gene has CDR1 SGDLS and CDR2 YYNGEE. This CDR3 is built from 16 residues. V was pared by 2 bases and J by 5 bases, with 10 bases of the junction left unmatched. The CDR3 is CASSVPTGGGEETQYF. In DNA form, the CDR3 reads TGTGCCAGCAGCGTCCCCACTGGCGGGGGGGAGGAGACCCAGTACTTC.

In DNA, the CDR3 is TGCGCCAGCAGCTTGGCAAAGAAGAACACTGAAGCTTTCTTT. Its translation is CASSLAKKNTEAFF. V gene TRBV5-1 combines with J gene TRBJ1-1; D remains unclear. Germline V gene sequence: CDR1 SGHRS, CDR2 YFSETQ. V shed 0 bases and J shed 1 base, with 7 bases lying between them. This CDR3 has 14 amino acids.

This clonotype appeared a few times. The V gene is TRBV20-1, the J gene TRBJ2-1, with 7 nucleotides matching TRBD2. Germline lookup yields CDR1 DFQATT and CDR2 SNEGSKA (reference sequence). The V segment lost 6 bases and the J segment 6 bases; nucleotides outside the gene matches: 11. The CDR3 covers 14 residues. The CDR3 spells CSAPSGAESNEQFF. Written as DNA, the CDR3 is TGCAGTGCGCCGAGCGGGGCCGAGTCCAATGAGCAGTTCTTC.

The V call is TRBV5-1, the J call TRBJ1-1; weak D call: TRBD1 (6 bases). The germline V gene has CDR1 SGHRS and CDR2 YFSETQ. The CDR3 sequence is 14 residues long. The V end lost 2 bases, the J end lost 1 base, and 9 bases lay between the germline ends. The DNA for the CDR3 is TGCGCCAGCAGCTTAGACAGGCGGAACACTGAAGCTTTCTTT. It encodes CASSLDRRNTEAFF. The full variable domain, in which reference TRBV5-1 and TRBJ1-1 provide the parts outside the CDR3, is KAGVTQTPRYLIKTRGQQVTLSCSPISGHRSVSWYQQTPGQGLQFLFEYFSETQRNKGNFPGRFSGRQFSNSRSEMNVSTLELGDSALYLCASSLDRRNTEAFFGQGTRLTVV.